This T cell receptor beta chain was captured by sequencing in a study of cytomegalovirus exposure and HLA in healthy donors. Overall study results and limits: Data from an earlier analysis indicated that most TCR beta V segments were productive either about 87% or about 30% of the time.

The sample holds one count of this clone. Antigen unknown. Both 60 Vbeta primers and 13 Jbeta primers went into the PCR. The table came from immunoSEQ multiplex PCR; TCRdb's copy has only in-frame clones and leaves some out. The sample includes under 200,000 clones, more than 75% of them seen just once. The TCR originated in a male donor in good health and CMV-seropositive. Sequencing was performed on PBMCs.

The CDR3 nucleotides read TGCAGCGTTGAAGATGGGGCTGGATCCCCCTACGAGCAGTACTTC. Translated: CSVEDGAGSPYEQYF. The rearrangement joins TRBV29-1 to TRBJ2-7; a weak D match, TRBD1 (5 bases). Germline values: CDR1 SQVTM, CDR2 ANQGSEA. The length of the CDR3 is 15 residues. Trimming removed 0 bases at V and 2 bases at J, with 14 bases between.